Listed below are T cell receptor beta chains from one sample, sequenced in a study of early T cells in non-severe SARS-CoV-2 infection. TCRdb reprocessed the 5' RACE reads via MiXCR and lists one record per CDR3 protein. The sample contains approximately 75,000 distinct CDR3 sequences, about 14% of which appear only once. The sequenced sample was whole blood, obtained at baseline. The origin of the receptors is an adult who was a healthcare worker with PCR-confirmed SARS-CoV-2 infection or an uninfected control (not recorded which). Both conserved end residues are part of each CDR3. D genes are given only for firm matches. Where a row states a size, it is once, few, many or the class of an expanded clone; other rows omit it.

>TRBJ2-5|few|TRBV2|TRBD2
TGTGCCAGCAGTGAACTAGCGGGAGTTGGAGAGACCCAGTACTTC
CASSELAGVGETQYF
>TRBJ2-1|few|TRBV5-1|NA
TGCGCCAGCAGCCCGGACGGGGACAATGAGCAGTTCTTC
CASSPDGDNEQFF
>TRBJ2-3|NA|TRBV5-1|NA
TGCGCCAGCAGTTTGGACGGAGATACGCAGTATTTT
CASSLDGDTQYF
>TRBJ2-7|few|TRBV4-1|TRBD1
TGCGCCAGCAGCCCTGGACAGGGGGGGTTGTACGAGCAGTACTTC
CASSPGQGGLYEQYF
>TRBJ2-5|once|TRBV15|TRBD1
TGTGCCACCAGCAGAGATTCGGGACAGGGGAGGAAGACCCAGTACTTC
CATSRDSGQGRKTQYF
>TRBJ2-4|few|TRBV20-1|TRBD2
TGCAGTGCGCTAGGCCCTCGACTAGCGGAGGGGATTCAGTACTTC
CSALGPRLAEGIQYF
>TRBJ1-4|NA|TRBV4-2|NA
TGTGCCAGCAGCCGCATCCCCATGGAACCTAATGAAAAACTGTTTTTT
CASSRIPMEPNEKLFF
>TRBJ2-2|NA|TRBV11-2|NA
TGTGCCAGCAGCTTAGGAGCAAAACCGGGACGGAGAACCCGAACCGGGGAGCTGTTTTTT
CASSLGAKPGRRTRTGELFF
>TRBJ2-7|NA|TRBV29-1|NA
TGCAGCGTTGAATCGTTTCCCCTTAGGCAGTACTTC
CSVESFPLRQYF
>TRBJ2-2|NA|TRBV18|NA
TGTGCCAGCTCACCAGAAGGCACCGGGGAGCTGTTTTTT
CASSPEGTGELFF
>TRBJ2-7|once|TRBV5-1|TRBD1
TGCGCCAGCAGCGTGGACAGGGCTAGCGAGCAGTACTTC
CASSVDRASEQYF
>TRBJ2-7|NA|TRBV18|NA
TGTGCCAGCTCACCCAATCTCAGGGGGGAAGGCGAGCAGTACTTC
CASSPNLRGEGEQYF
>TRBJ2-3|few|TRBV2|TRBD2
TGTGCCAGCAGTGTCCTAGCGGTAACAGATACGCAGTATTTT
CASSVLAVTDTQYF
>TRBJ2-5|few|TRBV5-6|NA
TGTGCCAGCAGCCTCGACTTAAACCAAGAGACCCAGTACTTC
CASSLDLNQETQYF
>TRBJ2-7|NA|TRBV7-9|NA
TGTGCCAGCAGCTTAGATTACGGGGTTTATGAGTACTTC
CASSLDYGVYEYF
>TRBJ2-3|NA|TRBV18|TRBD2
TGTGCCAGCTCACCCTCACTAGCGGGTCCTAGCACAGATACGCAGTATTTT
CASSPSLAGPSTDTQYF
>TRBJ1-3|few|TRBV20-1|NA
TGCAGTGCTAGAGCGCTCTCTGGAAACACCATATATTTT
CSARALSGNTIYF
>TRBJ2-3|NA|TRBV20-1|TRBD2
TGCAGTGCTGCCGGGACTAGCGGGACCGCAGATACGCAGTATTTT
CSAAGTSGTADTQYF
>TRBJ2-3|NA|TRBV4-1|TRBD2
TGCGCCAGCAGGGGCCCAGCTAGCGGGAGCTCTACGCAGTATTTT
CASRGPASGSSTQYF
>TRBJ1-1|few|TRBV5-1|TRBD1
TGCGCCAGCAGACTGGACAGGGGTCGATGGACTGAAGCTTTCTTT
CASRLDRGRWTEAFF
>TRBJ2-7|NA|TRBV5-4|NA
TGTGCCAGCAGCTTGGCTAGAGGGAGAGGTTACGAGCAGTACTTC
CASSLARGRGYEQYF
>TRBJ2-1|few|TRBV2|NA
TGTGCCAGCAGTGAATCACGGGATGAGCAGTTCTTC
CASSESRDEQFF
>TRBJ2-4|NA|TRBV20-1|NA
TGCAGTGCCCGGGACCCCTGGGTTGAAGGGGCCTTAAACATTCAGTACTTC
CSARDPWVEGALNIQYF
>TRBJ1-1|many|TRBV20-1|NA
TGCAGTGCTAGAGATCAAGGAACGAACACTGAAGCTTTCTTT
CSARDQGTNTEAFF
>TRBJ2-5|many|TRBV6-2/TRBV6-3|NA
TGTGCCAGCAGCCAGGACAGCCTCAAGGCGACCCAGTACTTC
CASSQDSLKATQYF
>TRBJ1-1|many|TRBV7-8|NA
TGTGCCAGCAGCTTGGGGGCCAGGACTGAAGCTTTCTTT
CASSLGARTEAFF
>TRBJ2-7|NA|TRBV5-1|TRBD1
TGCGCCAGCAGCGGACAGGGGCGAGGGGAGGACGAGCAGTACTTC
CASSGQGRGEDEQYF
>TRBJ1-5|many|TRBV28|NA
TGTGCCAGCAGCGGAAGGGGCAATCAGCCCCAGCATTTT
CASSGRGNQPQHF
>TRBJ1-4|few|TRBV3-1|NA
TGTGCCAGCAGCCAAGACACGGGGGGGCTGGCAACTAATGAAAAACTGTTTTTT
CASSQDTGGLATNEKLFF
>TRBJ2-1|few|TRBV20-1|TRBD2
TGCAGTGCGCGACTAGCGGGGCCATCAGGTGAGCAGTTCTTC
CSARLAGPSGEQFF
>TRBJ1-1|many|TRBV20-1|NA
TGCAGTGCTCCCCAAAGACCTCGGTCGTTTGAAGCTTTCTTT
CSAPQRPRSFEAFF
>TRBJ2-7|NA|TRBV20-1|TRBD2
TGCAGTGCTAATAGTAGGACTAGCGCAACCTACGAGCAGTACTTC
CSANSRTSATYEQYF
>TRBJ2-3|NA|TRBV6-1|TRBD2
TGTGCCAGCAGTGAATCCCCGGGCGGGAGGCCCACAGATACGCAGTATTTT
CASSESPGGRPTDTQYF
>TRBJ2-2|few|TRBV9|NA
TGTGCCAGCAGCGTAGCGGGCTCCACCACCGGGGAGCTGTTTTTT
CASSVAGSTTGELFF
>TRBJ1-1|many|TRBV6-6|NA
TGTGCCAGCAGCTATAACGGGCCCAGGGAACAAGCTTTCTTT
CASSYNGPREQAFF
>TRBJ2-3|NA|TRBV28|TRBD2
TGTGCCAGCAGTCGAGCGGGGAGGGGTCCAGATACGCAGTATTTT
CASSRAGRGPDTQYF
>TRBJ2-7|many|TRBV4-1|NA
TGCGCCAGCAGCCAAGATCCGGGAAGGGAGCAGTACTTC
CASSQDPGREQYF
>TRBJ1-5|few|TRBV5-4|TRBD1
TGTGCCAGCAGCTTTTATGCGGGACAGGGGGCCGGCGGGCAGCCCCAGCATTTT
CASSFYAGQGAGGQPQHF
>TRBJ2-3|NA|TRBV25-1|NA
TGTGCCAGCAGTGAATTTTTGGGGGACACAGATACGCAGTATTTT
CASSEFLGDTDTQYF
>TRBJ2-2|many|TRBV7-2|NA
TGTGCCAGCCGTGAACTCACCGGGGAGCTGTTTTTT
CASRELTGELFF
>TRBJ2-1|many|TRBV20-1|NA
TGCAGTGCTAGGCATCGTGGGGACCGGTACAATGAGCAGTTCTTC
CSARHRGDRYNEQFF
>TRBJ2-2|few|TRBV2|NA
TGTGCCAGCAGGGGCACCGGGGAGCTGTTTTTT
CASRGTGELFF
>TRBJ2-2|many|TRBV4-1|NA
TGCGCCAGCAGCCAATTGGACTCGAACACCGGGGAGCTGTTTTTT
CASSQLDSNTGELFF
>TRBJ2-5|NA|TRBV7-9|TRBD2
TGTGCCACGGAGGAGCGGGAGGGCCAAGAGACCCAGTACTTC
CATEEREGQETQYF
>TRBJ1-1|NA|TRBV29-1|NA
TGCAGCGCCCTGAAATCGGGGGACACTGAAGCTTTCTTT
CSALKSGDTEAFF
>TRBJ2-1|many|TRBV20-1|TRBD2
TGCAGTGCTAGGGTAGCCCCAGGGTTTGATGCTAGCGGATTGGATGAGCAGTTCTTC
CSARVAPGFDASGLDEQFF
>TRBJ2-3|NA|TRBV20-1|TRBD2
TGCAGTGCTAGAGATCCCGGGACTAGAATAGATACGCAGTATTTT
CSARDPGTRIDTQYF
>TRBJ2-7|few|TRBV4-2|TRBD2
TGTGCCTCGGCGAGCGGGAGCCCGTACGAGCAGTACTTC
CASASGSPYEQYF
>TRBJ1-1|medium-sized|TRBV4-1|NA
TGCGCCAGCAGCCTGACAGGAGCGGGGACTGAAGCTTTCTTT
CASSLTGAGTEAFF
>TRBJ2-3|NA|TRBV24-1|TRBD2
TGTGCCACCAGTGATCGGACTAGCGGGAGGAATACCCTCCCCGTCGGCGATACGCAGTATTTT
CATSDRTSGRNTLPVGDTQYF
>TRBJ2-1|NA|TRBV6-5|TRBD2
TGTGCCAGCAGTTATACTAGCGGGAGGGCGAATGAGCAGTTCTTC
CASSYTSGRANEQFF
>TRBJ1-1|few|TRBV20-1|NA
TGCAGTGCTAGGGGGGGGCTGGATACTGGAGCTTTCTTT
CSARGGLDTGAFF
>TRBJ2-3|NA|TRBV6-7|NA
TGTGCCCCCAAACCAGGGGATTTGGATACGCAGTATTTT
CAPKPGDLDTQYF